The next 21 T cell receptor beta chains were all read from a single sample in a study of regulatory T cells in long-lasting Graves disease. The time point: newly diagnosed GD, antithyroid drugs for less than 3 months. Generation of the TCR library employed RNA extracted from PBMCs. Relying on iRepertoire HTBI primers and Arm-PCR of CDR3 regions, the team built TCR beta libraries. MiXCR, run by TCRdb on the multiplex PCR reads, gives a single entry per CDR3 protein. In the table there are some 500,000 distinct CDR3 sequences, roughly 13% of which are singletons. The same sample was also used in a study of T cells in Graves' hyperthyroidism and ophthalmopathy.

The sample consisted of peripheral blood mononuclear cells (PBMCs), taken at new diagnosis, from a patient treated with antithyroid drugs. The receptors were sampled from a man aged 30-40 years with Graves disease.

The chain recombines TRBV24-1 with TRBJ2-1; 12 bases are shared with TRBD2. V gave up 3 bases and J gave up 7 bases; unmatched junction bases: 3. CDR1 and CDR2 from the germline V gene are KGHDR and SFDVKD. The CDR3 totals 15 residues. The DNA of the CDR3 is TGTGCCACCAGTGATGGCGGGACTAGCGGGAATGAGCAGTTCTTC. It yields the protein CATSDGGTSGNEQFF.

The table lists this clonotype with many counts. The gene calls are TRBV20-1 and TRBJ2-7, with D possibly being TRBD1 or TRBD2 (5 bases each). Germline assignment: CDR1 DFQATT and CDR2 SNEGSKA (reference sequence). This CDR3 is built from 13 residues. Trimming removed 0 bases from V and 7 bases from J, with 13 bases in between. CDR3 in DNA: TGCAGTGCTAGAGAGCTGAACTGGGGGGAGCAGTACTTC. The encoded protein is CSARELNWGEQYF.

This clonotype was detected ten times or more. The chain is built from TRBV2 and TRBJ2-5; TRBD1 matches 11 bases. The V segment lost 8 bases and the J segment 9 bases; nucleotides outside the gene matches: 5. Germline V gives CDR1 SNHLY, CDR2 FYNNEI. The CDR3 is 12 amino acids. The CDR3 protein is CASLGQGVAQYF. For the CDR3, the DNA is TGTGCCAGCCTGGGACAGGGGGTCGCCCAGTACTTC.

This clonotype was observed at least ten times. The chain couples TRBV10-3 to TRBJ2-5; TRBD2 agrees at 11 bases. CDR1 and CDR2 (germline): ENHRY, SYGVKD. The CDR3 length is 16 residues. Trimming took 4 bases from V and 8 from J; bases not matched to a gene: 12. This CDR3 reads CAISAGGTSGMPTQYF. Here the CDR3 DNA reads TGTGCCATCAGTGCGGGCGGGACTAGCGGCATGCCCACCCAGTACTTC.

The chain is built from TRBV10-3 and TRBJ2-2; D may be TRBD2 (5 bases). Germline CDR1 reads ENHRY; CDR2 reads SYGVKD. V lost 2 bases and J 6 bases, leaving 16 bases between the germline ends. This CDR3 has 16 residues. In DNA form, the CDR3 reads TGTGCCATCAGTGAGAGCCTAGTGGGAGTGTCCGGGGAGCTGTTTTTT. Protein product: CAISESLVGVSGELFF.

This clonotype was seen a handful of times. The chain is built from TRBV4-2 and TRBJ2-5, with D maybe TRBD2 (6 bases). Germline CDR1 and CDR2: LGHNA and YNFKEQ. V was clipped by 0 bases and J by 5 bases, with 16 bases between them. This CDR3 spans 16 amino acids. CDR3 amino acids: CASSQEGWTAGETQYF. DNA of the CDR3: TGTGCCAGCAGCCAAGAAGGGTGGACCGCGGGGGAGACCCAGTACTTC.

As for this clonotype: One end of the junction varies from germline; a read error may be responsible. Here the CDR3 reads CASRQVGLAGGNEQFF. In DNA, the CDR3 is TGTGCCAGCAGACAAGTGGGGCTAGCGGGAGGTAATGAGCAGTTCTTC. The rearrangement uses TRBV4-2 and TRBJ2-1; 11 nucleotides agree with TRBD2. The germline V gene has CDR1 LGHNA and CDR2 YNFKEQ. The CDR3 extends over 16 amino acids.

V gene TRBV25-1 combines with J gene TRBJ2-5; no clear D. CDR3 size: 14 residues. V was shortened by 1 base and J by 5 bases, with 11 bases between the two germline ends. CDR1 and CDR2 (germline): MGHDK, SYGVNS. CDR3 coding DNA: TGTGCCAGCAGTGAATCCGCTATTTGGGAGACCCAGTACTTC. It yields the protein CASSESAIWETQYF.

Points on this clonotype: With a far larger clone one base away, a read error is the likely cause. The chain employs TRBV2 and TRBJ1-1; D is possibly TRBD1 (5 bases). The CDR3 contains 15 residues. Germline V gives CDR1 SNHLY, CDR2 FYNNEI. V lost 5 bases to trimming and J lost 2 bases, with 15 bases between them. CDR3 sequence reads: CASSSAETANTEAFF. DNA for the CDR3: TGTGCCAGCAGTTCGGCCGAGACAGCAAACACTGAAGCTTTCTTT.

This rearrangement joins TRBV10-3 to TRBJ2-6; D might be TRBD2 (6 bases). This CDR3 region has 15 residues. The V gene's germline CDR1 is ENHRY and CDR2 SYGVKD. The ends were cut back, 5 bases at V and 1 base at J, with 9 bases in the middle. The CDR3 here is CAISWGDSGANVLTF. CDR3 nucleotides: TGTGCCATCAGTTGGGGGGATTCTGGGGCCAACGTCCTGACTTTC.

On this clonotype: Given a far larger clone just one base away, this is likely a sequencing read error. The chain couples TRBV3-1 to TRBJ2-1; either TRBD1 or TRBD2 may supply D (7 bases each). Trimming took 3 bases from V and 10 from J, leaving 16 bases between them. Germline V lookup: CDR1 LGHDT, CDR2 YNNKEL (reference sequence). CDR3 length: 14 amino acids. The CDR3 nucleotides are TGTGCCAGCAGCCATGGAGACAGGGACTACGAGCAGTTCTTC. It codes for CASSHGDRDYEQFF.

Comment on this clonotype: This could be a read error, since a much larger clone is one nucleotide away. The chain links TRBV18 to TRBJ1-2; 7 bases fit TRBD1. The ends lost 4 bases at V and 3 bases at J; junction bases unmatched: 5. Germline assignment: CDR1 KGHSH and CDR2 LQKENI. This CDR3 has 14 amino acids. The CDR3 DNA sequence: TGTGCCAGCTCACTGGACAGGATTTACTATGGCTACACCTTC. This encodes CASSLDRIYYGYTF. Complete variable domain (other parts from reference TRBV18 and TRBJ1-2): NAGVMQNPRHLVRRRGQEARLRCSPMKGHSHVYWYRQLPEEGLKFMVYLQKENIIDESGMPKERFSAEFPKEGPSILRIQQVVRGDSAAYFCASSLDRIYYGYTFGSGTRLTVV.

The chain carries TRBV7-9 and TRBJ2-2, with a weak D call TRBD2 (7 bases). Trimming removed 5 bases from V and 5 bases from J, with 24 bases in between. Germline-derived CDR1 and CDR2 are SEHNR and FQNEAQ (reference sequence). This CDR3 has 18 residues. Here the CDR3 DNA reads TGTGCCAGCAGCGGATGGGACCCCGAGGGGGGGGTGACCGGGGAGCTGTTTTTT. Encoded protein: CASSGWDPEGGVTGELFF.

This clonotype was recorded many times. The J gene is TRBJ1-2, the V gene TRBV20-1, with D possibly matching TRBD1 (5 bases). Germline lookup yields CDR1 DFQATT and CDR2 SNEGSKA (reference sequence). This CDR3 region has 15 residues. V lost 5 bases to trimming and J lost 0 bases, with 16 bases between them. CDR3 loop: CSAPPGRTPNYGYTF. CDR3 DNA sequence: TGCAGTGCTCCCCCCGGGCGGACACCTAACTATGGCTACACCTTC.

Ten or more counts support this clonotype. V usage is TRBV6-1 and J usage is TRBJ1-3; D unresolved. V was cut by 1 base and J by 1 base, with 11 bases left in between. CDR1 is MNHNS and CDR2 is SASEGT in the germline V gene. The CDR3 sequence is 16 residues long. CDR3: CASSEGHRVSGNTIYF. CDR3 nucleotide sequence: TGTGCCAGCAGTGAAGGACACCGAGTATCTGGAAACACCATATATTTT.

This clonotype has at least ten counts. This chain uses TRBV6-1 with TRBJ2-5; maybe TRBD1 (8 bases). The CDR3 has 14 amino acids. Germline V gene data show CDR1 as MNHNS and CDR2 as SASEGT. V gave up 3 bases and J gave up 3 bases, with 11 bases separating them. The CDR3 spells CASSDTGGEETQYF. Here the CDR3 DNA reads TGTGCCAGCAGTGACACAGGGGGGGAAGAGACCCAGTACTTC.

The chain uses TRBV9 and TRBJ2-1, with TRBD2 identical over 8 bases. Germline CDR1 is SGDLS and CDR2 is YYNGEE. V shed 3 bases, J shed 0 bases, and the junction held 5 bases outside the gene matches. The CDR3 extends over 16 amino acids. Written as DNA, the CDR3 is TGTGCCAGCAGCGCTAGCGGGCCCCCCTCCTACAATGAGCAGTTCTTC. This gives the protein CASSASGPPSYNEQFF.

This clonotype showed up many times. V and J are TRBV2 and TRBJ1-2, with TRBD1 identical over 7 bases. The CDR3 runs to 11 residues. V shed 8 bases and J 7 bases; nucleotides not matched to a gene: 4. Germline V gene data show CDR1 as SNHLY and CDR2 as FYNNEI. DNA of the CDR3: TGTGCCAGCGACAGGGACCGTGGCTACACCTTC. Its translation is CASDRDRGYTF. Together with reference TRBV2 and TRBJ1-2, the CDR3 gives the full variable domain: EPEVTQTPSHQVTQMGQEVILRCVPISNHLYFYWYRQILGQKVEFLVSFYNNEISEKSEIFDDQFSVERPDGSNFTLKIRSTKLEDSAMYFCASDRDRGYTFGSGTRLTVV.

This clonotype showed up many times. V and J are TRBV28 and TRBJ1-1, with a tentative D call TRBD1 (5 bases). CDR1 and CDR2 (germline): MDHEN, SYDVKM. The ends were cut back, 5 bases at V and 5 bases at J, with 15 bases in the middle. The length of the CDR3 is 14 residues. CDR3 in amino acids: CASSRDGEGTEAFF. In DNA form, the CDR3 reads TGTGCCAGCAGTCGGGACGGTGAGGGGACTGAAGCTTTCTTT.

This sequence joins TRBV11-2 and TRBJ2-3; D might be TRBD2 (6 bases). The ends were cut back, 4 bases at V and 4 bases at J, with 12 bases in the middle. From germline, CDR1 is SGHAT and CDR2 FQNNGV. This CDR3 spans 14 amino acids. CDR3: CASSSIRRADTQYF. The CDR3 region has the DNA TGTGCCAGCAGCTCGATCCGGAGGGCAGATACGCAGTATTTT.

With regard to this clonotype: It is likely a read error: a sequence one base away is far more abundant. The V call is TRBV7-9, the J call TRBJ1-2, with TRBD1 matching 10 bases. The CDR3 loop spans 14 amino acids. Looked up from germline, CDR1 is SEHNR and CDR2 is FQNEAQ (reference sequence). V was clipped by 5 bases and J by 2 bases; unmatched bases: 2. CDR3 nucleotides: TGTGCCAGCAGCCAGGGACAGGGGAACTATGGCTACACCTTC. Translating it yields CASSQGQGNYGYTF.